The present T cell receptor beta chain was sequenced within a study of T-cell memory formation after mild COVID-19. About the research overall: The two donors had largely donor-specific TCR clusters. Notes on the study in general: A second wave of clones peaked on day 37, and their SARS-CoV-2 specificity went unconfirmed. Prior to infection, memory already included some responding clones, suggesting cross-reactive memory joined.

In the case of this clonotype: Its antigen is as yet unknown.

Germline trimming cut 3 bases from V and 6 bases from J; bases unmatched to any gene: 12. The CDR3 extends over 17 amino acids. Germline V lookup: CDR1 MNHNY, CDR2 SVGAGI (reference sequence). 5'RACE primed at constant segments yielded TCR alpha and TCR beta cDNA libraries bearing sample barcodes and UMIs. TCRdb re-analysed the 5' RACE reads in MiXCR, keeping a single row per CDR3 protein. The sample has 190,000 or so distinct CDR3 sequences; about 22% are singletons. V is TRBV6-6 and J is TRBJ1-2; 11 nucleotides line up with TRBD1. The sequenced sample was PBMCs or a T cell subset sorted from them (not recorded which). The receptor was derived from an adult woman who had mild COVID-19 (a few samples of this study predate the infection). Cell type and time point are not known. CDR3 sequence: CASSYPSGQGVYNGYTF. The CDR3 coding sequence is TGTGCCAGCAGTTATCCATCGGGACAGGGGGTGTATAATGGCTACACCTTC.